Shown below are 12 T cell receptor beta chains from a single sample sequenced in a study of CD8 T cells in Susac syndrome. Random hexamers were used to reverse transcribe an amount of roughly 0.45 to 1 ug RNA. Each CDR3 protein is one row after TCRdb ran MiXCR on the immunoSEQ multiplex PCR reads. The sample includes 150,000 to 200,000 distinct CDR3 sequences, approximately 93% seen only once; the top ten take approximately 0.094%. The material sequenced was CD4+ T cells from PBMCs. These receptors came from a human donor with multiple sclerosis.

This sequence joins TRBV18 and TRBJ2-5; 15 nucleotides match TRBD2. V trimming: 3 bases; J trimming: 5 bases; junction bases outside the gene matches: 10. Germline CDR1 reads KGHSH; CDR2 reads LQKENI. The CDR3 is made up of 18 amino acids. CDR3 loop: CASSPRGLAGGSGETQYF. In DNA form, the CDR3 reads TGTGCCAGCTCACCGCGGGGACTAGCGGGAGGATCAGGGGAGACCCAGTACTTC.

The gene calls are TRBV30 and TRBJ1-5; D gene uncertain. Trimming left V 2 bases short and J 4 bases short, with 9 bases between. Germline lookup yields CDR1 GTSNPN and CDR2 SVGIG (reference sequence). CDR3 length: 13 amino acids. CDR3 protein: CAWSRRENQPQHF. As DNA, the CDR3 is TGTGCCTGGAGTAGAAGGGAGAATCAGCCCCAGCATTTT.

This clonotype has just one count. V gene TRBV7-2 combines with J gene TRBJ1-4, with 9 bases aligning to TRBD1. The CDR3 has 15 amino acids. After removal of 5 bases from V and 4 bases from J, the junction contained 5 bases not matched to a gene. Germline V CDR1 and CDR2: SGHTA, FQGNSA. The CDR3 sequence is CASSQQGAYNEKLFF. The DNA of the CDR3 is TGTGCCAGCAGCCAACAGGGGGCTTATAATGAAAAACTGTTTTTT.

The chain joins TRBV20-1 to TRBJ2-3; 7 bases line up with TRBD2. Germline CDR1 is DFQATT and CDR2 is SNEGSKA (reference sequence). The CDR3 is 14 residues long. CDR3 bases: TGCAGAGCTTCAAGCGGGACTCGCCCAGATACGCAGTATTTT. Translation: CRASSGTRPDTQYF.

The genes are TRBV20-1 and TRBJ1-2, with D perhaps matching TRBD1 (5 bases). Germline-derived CDR1 and CDR2 are DFQATT and SNEGSKA (reference sequence). V dropped 5 bases and J dropped 8 bases, with 12 bases sitting between them. The CDR3 runs to 11 residues. CDR3 bases: TGCAGTGCTGGGGGGGATGGAGGCTACACCTTC. Protein product: CSAGGDGGYTF.

The gene calls are TRBV5-4 and TRBJ2-5; 9 bases agree with TRBD1. This CDR3 is 16 amino acids long. Unmatched junction bases numbered 9, after V lost 1 base and J lost 5 bases. Germline V gene sequence: CDR1 SGHNT, CDR2 YYREEE (reference sequence). CDR3 in amino acids: CASSLSGTGNGETQYF. The CDR3 DNA reads TGTGCCAGCAGCTTGAGCGGGACAGGGAATGGGGAGACCCAGTACTTC.

The chain couples TRBV30 to TRBJ1-2; the D gene is possibly TRBD1 (6 bases). The germline gives CDR1 GTSNPN, CDR2 SVGIG (reference sequence). V gave up 8 bases and J gave up 5 bases, with 18 bases separating them. This CDR3 spans 13 amino acids. CDR3 sequence: CAGSGQRIYGYTF. The CDR3 nucleotides read TGTGCCGGGTCCGGACAGAGAATTTATGGCTACACCTTC.

The chain is built from TRBV5-1 and TRBJ2-1, with 11 nucleotides matching TRBD1. The CDR3 extends over 14 amino acids. V gave up 3 bases and J gave up 10 bases; unmatched junction bases: 6. CDR1 is SGHRS, CDR2 YFSETQ, per germline. As DNA, the CDR3 is TGCGCCAGCAGCTGGGCGGACAGGGGGCGAGAGCAGTTCTTC. Translating gives CASSWADRGREQFF. Looking up the rest from reference TRBV5-1 and TRBJ2-1 gives the full variable domain: KAGVTQTPRYLIKTRGQQVTLSCSPISGHRSVSWYQQTPGQGLQFLFEYFSETQRNKGNFPGRFSGRQFSNSRSEMNVSTLELGDSALYLCASSWADRGREQFFGPGTRLTVL.

This chain links TRBV30 with TRBJ2-7; 9 nucleotides match TRBD2. The germline V gene encodes CDR1 GTSNPN and CDR2 SVGIG (reference sequence). J was trimmed by 4 bases and V by 2 bases; bases with no gene match: 3. This CDR3 has 13 amino acids. The CDR3 DNA follows: TGTGCCTGGAGTCCTAGCGGGATGTACGAGCAGTACTTC. Translating it yields CAWSPSGMYEQYF.

V gene TRBV6-6 combines with J gene TRBJ2-7; D remains ambiguous. With 6 bases removed from V and 3 bases from J, the gap between germline ends came to 12 bases. The CDR3 sequence is 13 residues long. Germline CDR1 and CDR2: MNHNY and SVGAGI (reference sequence). The CDR3 DNA reads TGTGCCAGCAGCCCCGTAGGGTTCTACGAGCAGTACTTC. This codes for CASSPVGFYEQYF.

This chain uses TRBV3-1 with TRBJ1-6; perhaps TRBD1 as D (6 bases). The CDR3 sequence is 14 residues long. The V end lost 4 bases, the J end lost 6 bases, and 10 bases lay between the germline ends. Germline assignment: CDR1 LGHDT and CDR2 YNNKEL (reference sequence). The CDR3 protein is CASSRQVTNSPLHF. CDR3 DNA: TGTGCCAGCAGCCGACAGGTCACTAATTCACCCCTCCACTTT.

This chain joins TRBV10-3 and TRBJ2-3, with D possibly TRBD1 on 6 matching bases. The germline CDR1 and CDR2 sequences are ENHRY and SYGVKD. Trimming took 7 bases from V and 4 from J, leaving 9 bases between them. The CDR3 loop spans 12 amino acids. In nucleotides, the CDR3 is TGTGCCATCAAAGGGGGAGCAGATACGCAGTATTTT. It specifies CAIKGGADTQYF.